These 19 T cell receptor beta chains were sequenced from one sample in a study of response to subunit inactivated influenza vaccine. Via MiXCR, TCRdb re-called the RT-PCR reads, giving one row per CDR3 protein. The sample lists around 200,000 distinct CDR3 sequences, 14% occurring once. The specimen was CD8+ T cells sorted from PBMCs, collected 4 to 6 days after vaccination. Receptors were obtained from a man in his fifties who received an inactivated influenza vaccine.

This clonotype occurred a few times. The chain couples TRBV20-1 to TRBJ2-7; the D is unclear. The CDR3 spans 15 residues. The V and J ends lost 0 bases and 1 base respectively, with 13 bases between them. Looked up from germline, CDR1 is DFQATT and CDR2 is SNEGSKA (reference sequence). For the CDR3, the DNA is TGCAGTGCTAGAGATGCTGGAGCAGCTTCCTACGAGCAGTACTTC. Its protein is CSARDAGAASYEQYF.

This clonotype was seen at least ten times. This chain uses TRBV24-1 with TRBJ2-5; tentatively, D is TRBD1 (6 bases). Trimming stripped 0 bases from V and 2 bases from J, with 9 bases between. Germline V gene data show CDR1 as KGHDR and CDR2 as SFDVKD. This CDR3 has 15 residues. The CDR3 here is CATSDLRDTQETQYF. CDR3 sequence (DNA): TGTGCCACCAGTGATTTGCGGGACACTCAAGAGACCCAGTACTTC.

In regard to this clonotype: This may stem from a read error, because a much larger clone lies one nucleotide away. This chain joins TRBV27 and TRBJ2-5; D ambiguous. The CDR3 is made up of 14 amino acids. The germline V gene has CDR1 MNHEY and CDR2 SMNVEV (reference sequence). The CDR3 sequence: CASSLSLRQETEYF. CDR3 bases: TGTGCCAGCAGTTTATCGCTGAGGCAAGAGACCGAGTACTTC.

This clonotype was seen only a few times. This chain connects TRBV12-5 to TRBJ2-2; 8 positions agree with TRBD1. After removal of 5 bases from V and 1 base from J, the junction contained 3 bases not matched to a gene. The CDR3 consists of 15 residues. Germline assignment: CDR1 LGHNT and CDR2 FRNRAP. The CDR3 here is CASGPGTGNTGELFF. The CDR3 DNA reads as TGTGCTAGTGGTCCCGGGACAGGGAACACCGGGGAGCTGTTTTTT. The full variable domain, its missing parts supplied by reference TRBV12-5 and TRBJ2-2, is DARVTQTPRHKVTEMGQEVTMRCQPILGHNTVFWYRQTMMQGLELLAYFRNRAPLDDSGMPKDRFSAEMPDATLATLKIQPSEPRDSAVYFCASGPGTGNTGELFFGEGSRLTVL.

This clonotype appeared a few times. The V and J genes are TRBV5-1 and TRBJ2-7; 9 bases map to TRBD1. Per germline, CDR1 SGHRS and CDR2 YFSETQ. Unmatched junction bases numbered 4, after V lost 3 bases and J lost 0 bases. This CDR3 has 15 residues. The CDR3 region has the DNA TGCGCCAGCAGCTGGACAGGGGAGATCTCCTACGAGCAGTACTTC. Encoded protein: CASSWTGEISYEQYF.

This clonotype occurred a few times. V usage is TRBV5-1 and J usage is TRBJ2-1; weak D call: TRBD2 (7 bases). Trimming pared 0 bases from V and 10 bases from J, leaving 20 bases between. Germline CDR1 is SGHRS and CDR2 is YFSETQ. The CDR3 loop spans 16 amino acids. CDR3 amino acids: CASSLALLGGPREQFF. CDR3 DNA sequence: TGCGCCAGCAGCTTGGCCCTTTTGGGGGGGCCACGGGAGCAGTTCTTC.

This clonotype was recorded a few times. The chain carries TRBV6-5 and TRBJ1-4, with D possibly matching TRBD1 (5 bases). Germline CDR1 is MNHEY and CDR2 is SVGAGI. The CDR3 extends over 14 amino acids. Trimming stripped 5 bases from V and 6 bases from J, with 13 bases between. CDR3 protein: CASSTGVGDEKLFF. CDR3 bases: TGTGCCAGCAGTACGGGAGTAGGGGATGAAAAACTGTTTTTT.

CDR3 nucleotides: TGTGCCAGCAGTATGGACAGGGTCACCGGGGAGCTGTTTTTT. Residues: CASSMDRVTGELFF. The rearrangement joins TRBV12-3 or TRBV12-4 to TRBJ2-2; 8 bases are shared with TRBD1. V dropped 5 bases and J dropped 4; count of bases not matched to a gene: 3. The CDR3 contains 14 residues.

This clonotype was observed a handful of times. The V gene is TRBV6-6, the J gene TRBJ2-7; D remains unclear. From germline, CDR1 is MNHNY and CDR2 SVGAGI (reference sequence). CDR3 length: 13 amino acids. Trimming took off 4 bases at V and 5 bases at J, with 12 bases between the two ends. CDR3 sequence: CASSSGLWDEQYF. The CDR3 DNA sequence: TGTGCCAGCAGTTCCGGTCTTTGGGACGAGCAGTACTTC.

This clonotype was counted a few times. The rearrangement links TRBV4-3 to TRBJ1-4; D is undetermined. V lost 1 base and J 1 base, leaving 7 bases between the germline ends. The CDR3 spans 15 residues. Germline CDR1 LGHNA, CDR2 YSLEER. The CDR3 DNA is TGCGCCAGCAGCCAAGTAGGACGAACTAATGAAAAACTGTTTTTT. Translated: CASSQVGRTNEKLFF.

About this clonotype itself: Relative to the germline gene, one junction end is altered; a read error may explain this. The chain is built from TRBV7-8 and TRBJ2-1, with TRBD2 matching over 11 bases. Germline V gene data show CDR1 as SGHVS and CDR2 as FQNEAQ. The CDR3 runs 15 residues. The CDR3 spells CASTLGTSGYNEQFF. The CDR3 DNA reads as TGTGCCAGCACCTTAGGGACTAGCGGTTACAATGAGCAGTTCTTC.

This clonotype has just a few counts. The V and J genes are TRBV12-3 or TRBV12-4 and TRBJ1-5, with 8 positions matching TRBD1. V lost 6 bases, J lost 2 bases, and 3 bases stayed unmatched. The CDR3 has 14 residues. The CDR3 is CASSTTGGNQPQHF. DNA of the CDR3: TGTGCCAGCAGCACGACAGGGGGCAATCAGCCCCAGCATTTT.

CDR3 in DNA: TGCAGTGCTCAATGCAGGGAGTACGTCGGGGAGCTGTTTTTT. Translated, it gives CSAQCREYVGELFF. This rearrangement joins TRBV20-1 to TRBJ2-2; the D gene could be TRBD1 or TRBD2 (5 bases each). V dropped 5 bases and J dropped 7 bases, with 17 bases sitting between them. The CDR3 runs 14 residues. Per the germline V gene, CDR1 is DFQATT and CDR2 is SNEGSKA (reference sequence).

This chain connects TRBV7-9 to TRBJ2-5; D might be TRBD1 or TRBD2, each matching 6 bases. The germline V gene has CDR1 SEHNR and CDR2 FQNEAQ (reference sequence). The CDR3 runs to 15 residues. V shed 1 base and J shed 5 bases, with 14 bases lying between them. DNA of the CDR3: TGTGCCAGCAGCTTAGACGGGGGCGTCTTGGAGACCCAGTACTTC. It codes for CASSLDGGVLETQYF.

In DNA form, the CDR3 reads TGCAGTGCTAGAGGGTATGGGGGGTTCACAGATACGCAGTATTTT. Amino acid sequence: CSARGYGGFTDTQYF. V and J are TRBV20-1 and TRBJ2-3; D might be TRBD2 (6 bases). The CDR3 contains 15 residues. Germline loops: CDR1 DFQATT, CDR2 SNEGSKA (reference sequence). V was clipped by 1 base and J by 2 bases, with 13 bases between them.

The V and J genes are TRBV5-1 and TRBJ2-7; D is perhaps TRBD1 or TRBD2 (6 bases each). Looked up from germline, CDR1 is SGHRS and CDR2 is YFSETQ. The V end lost 3 bases, the J end lost 10 bases, and 14 bases lay between the germline ends. CDR3 length: 12 residues. The DNA for the CDR3 is TGCGCCAGCAGCTCCCGGGGGCCTGGACAGTACTTC. It specifies CASSSRGPGQYF. The whole variable domain, remainder taken from reference TRBV5-1 and TRBJ2-7, is KAGVTQTPRYLIKTRGQQVTLSCSPISGHRSVSWYQQTPGQGLQFLFEYFSETQRNKGNFPGRFSGRQFSNSRSEMNVSTLELGDSALYLCASSSRGPGQYFGPGTRLTVT.

This clonotype was found a few times. The chain joins TRBV10-3 to TRBJ1-2; TRBD1 might be the D (5 bases). Germline-derived CDR1 and CDR2 are ENHRY and SYGVKD. With 2 bases removed from V and 3 bases from J, the gap between germline ends came to 31 bases. CDR3 length: 21 amino acids. CDR3 residues: CAISEPDLSQGALLGHYGYTF. As DNA, the CDR3 is TGTGCCATCAGTGAGCCGGACCTATCCCAGGGTGCGCTTTTGGGGCACTATGGCTACACCTTC.

CDR3 nucleotides: TGTGCCAGCAGCCCCCGGGACAAAATCTACAATGAGCAGTTCTTC. Protein product: CASSPRDKIYNEQFF. J is TRBJ2-1 and V is TRBV7-8, with D perhaps TRBD1 (6 bases). The V gene's germline CDR1 is SGHVS and CDR2 FQNEAQ. The CDR3 is 15 residues long. The V end was cut by 5 bases, the J end by 3 bases, with 14 bases between.

The rearrangement uses TRBV11-2 and TRBJ2-5; D gene uncertain. The germline gives CDR1 SGHAT, CDR2 FQNNGV. This CDR3 contains 13 residues. Trimming took 6 bases from V and 5 from J, leaving 13 bases between them. The CDR3 sequence is CASRAKYWETQYF. The DNA of the CDR3 is TGTGCCAGCAGGGCAAAATATTGGGAGACCCAGTACTTC.